This T cell receptor (beta chain) was observed in a study of shared clonotypes between healthy human individuals. The V end lost 5 bases, the J end lost 2 bases, and 7 bases lay between the germline ends. Germline CDR1 is LNHDA and CDR2 is SQIVND (reference sequence). The CDR3 extends over 13 amino acids. Study observations and caveats: Naive subsets generally exceeded memory subsets in estimated richness.

TCRdb's copy holds only in-frame clones and misses some; the assay was immunoSEQ multiplex PCR. The repertoire holds some 2,400,000 clones, with about 94% as singletons. On this clone: Its target is not known.

Sequencing was carried out using naive CD4+ T cells sorted from blood. The subset: CD45RA+ positively selected. V gene TRBV19 combines with J gene TRBJ1-5; D uncertain. This clonotype was obtained from a man between 18 and 35 years old in good health. The CDR3 DNA reads TGTGCCAGTAGTGGAGACCGCAATCAGCCCCAGCATTTT. Its translation is CASSGDRNQPQHF.